Presented here are 10 T cell receptor beta chains from one specimen sequenced in a study of patients and donors after allogeneic stem cell transplantation. A single record per CDR3 protein comes from TCRdb applying MiXCR to the RT-PCR reads. The data hold some 880,000 distinct CDR3 sequences, with about a sixth observed a single time. The source material was blood, either unsorted or a sorted T cell fraction (not recorded which). The receptors here all came from a human donor who was either an allogeneic HSCT recipient or a stem cell or donor lymphocyte infusion donor (not recorded which). It is not recorded whose cells these are; they may come from a transplant donor.

The chain carries TRBV7-9 and TRBJ1-1; no reliable D call. The CDR3 length is 11 residues. V dropped 6 bases and J dropped 2 bases, with 4 bases sitting between them. Looked up from germline, CDR1 is SEHNR and CDR2 is FQNEAQ (reference sequence). The CDR3 DNA follows: TGTGCCAGCAGATACAACACTGAAGCTTTCTTT. Protein sequence: CASRYNTEAFF.

This clonotype was picked up a small number of times. The rearrangement uses TRBV10-3 and TRBJ2-1, with D hard to call. CDR3 length: 12 residues. V gave up 0 bases and J gave up 9 bases, with 6 bases separating them. Per germline, CDR1 ENHRY and CDR2 SYGVKD. The CDR3 DNA reads as TGTGCCATCAGTGAGTCCGATACTGAGCAGTTCTTC. Translated, it gives CAISESDTEQFF.

This clonotype was observed many times. The CDR3 spells CASSAVFTEAFF. DNA for the CDR3: TGTGCCAGCAGTGCCGTTTTCACTGAAGCTTTCTTT. The J gene is TRBJ1-1, the V gene TRBV12-3 or TRBV12-4; D gene ambiguous. Deletions cut 5 bases from V and 4 bases from J, with 8 bases between. The CDR3 spans 12 residues.

This clonotype was recorded at least ten times. The rearrangement joins TRBV6-5 to TRBJ2-2, with D perhaps TRBD1 (5 bases). V lost 8 bases and J lost 6, with 7 bases in between. The CDR3 loop spans 11 amino acids. CDR1 and CDR2 from the germline V gene are MNHEY and SVGAGI. The chain's CDR3 is CASGAPGELFF. The CDR3, as DNA: TGTGCCAGCGGGGCTCCCGGGGAGCTGTTTTTT.

This clonotype was recorded a few times. This sequence joins TRBV9 and TRBJ1-1; a weak D match, TRBD1 (5 bases). The CDR3 is 17 amino acids. The V and J ends lost 0 bases and 4 bases respectively, with 19 bases between them. The germline V gene has CDR1 SGDLS and CDR2 YYNGEE. CDR3 coding DNA: TGTGCCAGCAGCGTAGGCGGCAGGGTAAGCCGCGGCACTGAAGCTTTCTTT. The encoded protein is CASSVGGRVSRGTEAFF.

This clonotype was detected only once. CDR3 nucleotide sequence: TGCGCCAGCAGCTTGGAACAGGGGGCAGATGGCTACACCTTC. Residues: CASSLEQGADGYTF. The genes are TRBV5-1 and TRBJ1-2; 9 nucleotides align to TRBD1. This CDR3 is built from 14 residues. From germline, CDR1 is SGHRS and CDR2 YFSETQ. The V and J ends lost 0 bases and 6 bases, in that order; junction bases with no gene match: 3. The whole variable domain, remainder taken from reference TRBV5-1 and TRBJ1-2, is KAGVTQTPRYLIKTRGQQVTLSCSPISGHRSVSWYQQTPGQGLQFLFEYFSETQRNKGNFPGRFSGRQFSNSRSEMNVSTLELGDSALYLCASSLEQGADGYTFGSGTRLTVV.

The chain combines TRBV5-6 with TRBJ2-1, with 9 bases matching TRBD2. This CDR3 spans 15 amino acids. The junction had 7 bases not matched to a gene; V was cut back by 1 base and J by 8 bases. Germline assignment: CDR1 SGHDT and CDR2 YYEEEE. The CDR3 coding sequence is TGTGCCAGCAGCTTGCAAATAGCGGGAGAAGATGAGCAGTTCTTC. It codes for CASSLQIAGEDEQFF.

This clonotype was counted ten times or more. The chain is built from TRBV6-1 and TRBJ2-1; 10 positions match TRBD2. Germline V gives CDR1 MNHNS, CDR2 SASEGT. The CDR3 loop spans 14 amino acids. V gave up 7 bases and J gave up 5 bases; unmatched junction bases: 5. The CDR3 protein is CASKIAGGNNEQFF. The CDR3 bases are TGTGCCAGCAAAATAGCGGGAGGAAACAATGAGCAGTTCTTC.

The J gene is TRBJ2-3, the V gene TRBV20-1; the D is unclear. Trimming shortened V by 3 bases and J by 2 bases, and 9 bases separated the two germline ends. Looked up from germline, CDR1 is DFQATT and CDR2 is SNEGSKA (reference sequence). This CDR3 has 13 residues. CDR3 coding DNA: TGCAGTGCTAGGGTACCTAACACAGATACGCAGTATTTT. Translated, it gives CSARVPNTDTQYF.

This sequence joins TRBV10-3 and TRBJ2-5, with TRBD1 matching 9 bases. The CDR3 length is 13 residues. V trimming: 7 bases; J trimming: 2 bases; junction bases outside the gene matches: 2. The germline gives CDR1 ENHRY, CDR2 SYGVKD. CDR3 region: CAINGQGQETQYF. The CDR3 DNA reads TGTGCCATCAACGGACAGGGGCAAGAGACCCAGTACTTC.